The source of this TCR beta chain is a study of CD8 T cells in Susac syndrome. This clonotype was observed a single time. The authors reverse transcribed about 0.5 to 1 ug RNA with random hexamers. TCRdb called the immunoSEQ multiplex PCR reads again in MiXCR, with one record for every CDR3 protein. The table has some 160,000 distinct CDR3 sequences, under 95% seen once. From blood CD8+ and CD4+ T cells, TCR beta sequences were generated. The CDR3 length is 14 residues. The V call is TRBV21-1, the J call TRBJ1-1. TRBV21-1 is listed as a pseudogene. The TCR was taken from a human donor in good health. Sequences were obtained from CD4+ T cells from PBMCs. CDR3 in DNA: TGTGCCAGTAAGATTGGATCGGGGAACACTGAAGCTTTCTTT. As protein: CASKIGSGNTEAFF.